Following are 22 T cell receptor beta chains from one sample sequenced in a study of T cells in Graves' hyperthyroidism and ophthalmopathy. The source material, RNA transcripts, was used to amplify TCR beta CDR3 regions. Initially, a first-round RT-PCR of the TCR CDR3 employed the HTBI primer set. TCRdb ran MiXCR on the multiplex PCR reads and lists one entry per CDR3 protein. This sample has about 420,000 distinct CDR3 sequences, with 15% to 18% found just once. The material sequenced was blood. These receptors were obtained from a woman younger than 35 with Graves' hyperthyroidism.

This clonotype was picked up many times. The chain employs TRBV2 and TRBJ2-6, with TRBD2 as a possible D gene (6 bases). Trimming took off 4 bases at V and 0 bases at J, with 7 bases between the two ends. Germline V gene sequence: CDR1 SNHLY, CDR2 FYNNEI. There are 15 residues in the CDR3. CDR3 coding DNA: TGTGCCAGCAGTGTCGGGAGCTCTGGGGCCAACGTCCTGACTTTC. Its translation: CASSVGSSGANVLTF.

This rearrangement joins TRBV11-3 to TRBJ1-2; 7 bases map to TRBD1. The ends lost 6 bases at V and 2 bases at J; junction bases unmatched: 9. This CDR3 is 15 amino acids long. Germline V gives CDR1 SGHNT, CDR2 YENEEA. This CDR3 is CASSGRDSLNYGYTF. CDR3 nucleotides: TGTGCCAGCAGTGGACGGGACAGCCTCAACTATGGCTACACCTTC. The variable domain in full, with the rest retrieved from reference TRBV11-3 and TRBJ1-2, is EAGVVQSPRYKIIEKKQPVAFWCNPISGHNTLYWYLQNLGQGPELLIRYENEEAVDDSQLPKDRFSAERLKGVDSTLKIQPAELGDSAVYLCASSGRDSLNYGYTFGSGTRLTVV.

In its sample, this clonotype was seen many times. The gene calls are TRBV9 and TRBJ1-1; maybe TRBD1 (5 bases). Deletions cut 0 bases from V and 5 bases from J, with 11 bases between. CDR3 size: 14 residues. Germline CDR1 and CDR2: SGDLS and YYNGEE. The CDR3 DNA sequence: TGTGCCAGCAGCGTAGGTGGGGGTGGGACTGAAGCTTTCTTT. It translates to CASSVGGGGTEAFF.

This clonotype was detected ten times or more. A read error may produce the germline difference seen at one junction end. This chain links TRBV12-3 or TRBV12-4 with TRBJ2-7; perhaps TRBD2 as D (5 bases). This CDR3 comprises 13 residues. Here the CDR3 reads CASSLASSYEQYF. CDR3 sequence (DNA): TGTGCCAGCAGTCTAGCTAGCAGCTACGAGCAGTACTTC.

This clonotype was detected many times. The chain couples TRBV5-5 to TRBJ2-5, with TRBD2 matching over 8 bases. The CDR3 consists of 15 residues. Germline CDR1 and CDR2: SGHKS and YYEKEE (reference sequence). Germline trimming cut 2 bases from V and 5 bases from J; bases unmatched to any gene: 8. The CDR3 sequence: CASSFRTGGGETQYF. CDR3 DNA: TGTGCCAGCAGCTTCAGGACGGGAGGGGGTGAGACCCAGTACTTC.

The table lists this clonotype with a few counts. This sequence joins TRBV7-9 and TRBJ1-3; D is undetermined. CDR3 length equals 15 residues. The germline V gene has CDR1 SEHNR and CDR2 FQNEAQ (reference sequence). Between the trimmed V and J ends, which lost 4 bases and 0 bases, there was a span of 10 bases. This CDR3 reads CASSSDSDSGNTIYF. The CDR3 DNA follows: TGTGCCAGCAGCTCGGACTCAGACTCTGGAAACACCATATATTTT.

This clonotype occurred a few times. The V call is TRBV27, the J call TRBJ2-5; 9 nucleotides line up with TRBD1. This CDR3 has 15 residues. Trimming took 6 bases from V and 1 from J; bases not matched to a gene: 6. Germline V gene lookup returns CDR1 MNHEY and CDR2 SMNVEV (reference sequence). DNA of the CDR3: TGTGCCAGCAGGGGGGGACAGGGCCTCCAAGAGACCCAGTACTTC. Its protein is CASRGGQGLQETQYF.

CDR3 DNA: TGTGCCAGCAAATCGGCACCGAACCAAGAGACCCAGTACTTC. It codes for CASKSAPNQETQYF. The chain combines TRBV5-6 with TRBJ2-5; D unclear. The length of the CDR3 is 14 residues. The V gene's germline CDR1 is SGHDT and CDR2 YYEEEE. V lost 6 bases and J 0 bases, leaving 12 bases between the germline ends.

This clonotype came up a few times. V is TRBV29-1 and J is TRBJ1-1; weak D call: TRBD1 (5 bases). The CDR3 is 17 amino acids. V was cut by 2 bases and J by 5 bases, with 24 bases left in between. Germline CDR1 SQVTM, CDR2 ANQGSEA. Written as DNA, the CDR3 is TGCAGCGTTGAACCCCGGGCAGGGATAAACGTGAGAACTGAAGCTTTCTTT. This codes for CSVEPRAGINVRTEAFF.

The genes are TRBV6-1 and TRBJ1-2; 8 bases align to TRBD1. Germline CDR1 reads MNHNS; CDR2 reads SASEGT. After removal of 6 bases from V and 0 bases from J, the junction contained 9 bases not matched to a gene. There are 16 residues in the CDR3. This CDR3 is CASSLFRQGPNYGYTF. The DNA of the CDR3 is TGTGCCAGCAGCCTTTTTCGACAGGGGCCTAACTATGGCTACACCTTC.

This clonotype came up many times. This chain uses TRBV6-6 with TRBJ2-4; 10 nucleotides align to TRBD2. V dropped 2 bases and J dropped 4; count of bases not matched to a gene: 14. The CDR3 extends over 19 amino acids. The germline V gene encodes CDR1 MNHNY and CDR2 SVGAGI (reference sequence). The CDR3 DNA is TGTGCCAGCAGTTACCTAGCACCGCGACTAGCGGGCCTGAAAAACATTCAGTACTTC. Translating it yields CASSYLAPRLAGLKNIQYF.

This chain links TRBV4-1 with TRBJ2-5, with 8 positions matching TRBD2. V was pared by 2 bases and J by 5 bases, with 10 bases of the junction left unmatched. Germline V gene data show CDR1 as MGHRA and CDR2 as YSYEKL. This CDR3 is built from 16 residues. CDR3 in amino acids: CASSQSPGTSIETQYF. The DNA of the CDR3 is TGCGCCAGCAGCCAATCCCCCGGGACTAGTATTGAGACCCAGTACTTC.

The rearrangement joins TRBV10-3 to TRBJ2-2, with D perhaps assigned TRBD1 or TRBD2 (5 bases each). Trimming took 7 bases from V and 5 from J, leaving 14 bases between them. This CDR3 has 14 amino acids. CDR1 and CDR2 (germline): ENHRY, SYGVKD. CDR3 in DNA: TGTGCCATCAACCCGGGACGGAGAACCGGGGAGCTGTTTTTT. Protein: CAINPGRRTGELFF.

This chain joins TRBV19 and TRBJ1-1; D uncertain. The germline V and J ends were trimmed by 5 bases and 6 bases, with 16 bases remaining between them. This CDR3 is 14 amino acids long. CDR1 and CDR2 from the germline V gene are LNHDA and SQIVND (reference sequence). The CDR3 bases are TGTGCCAGTAGTTGGAGTTTTGTGGTTGCTGAAGCTTTCTTT. Protein sequence: CASSWSFVVAEAFF.

This clonotype was recorded at least ten times. The rearrangement links TRBV7-8 to TRBJ1-5, with 10 bases matching TRBD1. V trimming: 4 bases; J trimming: 7 bases; junction bases outside the gene matches: 4. From germline, CDR1 is SGHVS and CDR2 FQNEAQ. This CDR3 contains 14 residues. The CDR3 DNA follows: TGTGCCAGCAGCTCCCGGGACAGGGGCCAGCCCCAGCATTTT. Protein: CASSSRDRGQPQHF.

This chain uses TRBV9 with TRBJ2-3; D is perhaps TRBD2 (6 bases). Deletions cut 5 bases from V and 8 bases from J, with 15 bases between. The length of the CDR3 is 13 residues. Per the germline V gene, CDR1 is SGDLS and CDR2 is YYNGEE. The CDR3 sequence is CASRRDSLSTQYF. CDR3 in DNA: TGTGCCAGCAGAAGGGACTCGTTGAGTACGCAGTATTTT.

This clonotype was recorded many times. This chain links TRBV7-2 with TRBJ2-5, with D uncertain. V was shortened by 7 bases and J by 2 bases, with 5 bases between the two germline ends. CDR1 SGHTA and CDR2 FQGNSA come from the germline V gene. There are 11 residues in the CDR3. The DNA of the CDR3 is TGTGCCAGCACCCCACAAGAGACCCAGTACTTC. It translates to CASTPQETQYF.

In its sample, this clonotype was seen a few times. The rearrangement uses TRBV7-2 and TRBJ1-2; D is unclear. In germline, CDR1 is SGHTA, CDR2 FQGNSA. Trimming pared 1 base from V and 6 bases from J, leaving 12 bases between. The CDR3 consists of 14 residues. CDR3 amino acids: CASSLDIIRNGYTF. The CDR3 nucleotides read TGTGCCAGCAGCTTAGACATCATACGGAATGGCTACACCTTC.

This clonotype was recorded many times. The chain uses TRBV7-9 and TRBJ2-7, with 8 nucleotides matching TRBD1. Looked up from germline, CDR1 is SEHNR and CDR2 is FQNEAQ (reference sequence). The CDR3 is 13 residues long. Trimming cost V 2 bases and J 8 bases; bases outside gene matches: 5. The CDR3 is CASSLRGQAKQYF. The CDR3 bases are TGTGCCAGCAGCTTAAGGGGACAGGCAAAGCAGTACTTC.

Many counts were recorded for this clonotype. This chain connects TRBV7-2 to TRBJ2-7, with D tentatively TRBD1 (5 bases). Germline-derived CDR1 and CDR2 are SGHTA and FQGNSA. Trimming removed 4 bases from V and 5 bases from J, with 27 bases in between. CDR3 length equals 18 residues. The CDR3 DNA is TGTGCCAGCAGCTCACGTGCCCGCCTGGCACCCAAGGACAACGAGCAGTACTTC. Residues: CASSSRARLAPKDNEQYF.

At least ten counts were recorded for this clonotype. The J gene is TRBJ2-5, the V gene TRBV20-1; 7 bases match TRBD2. CDR1 and CDR2 from the germline V gene are DFQATT and SNEGSKA (reference sequence). The CDR3 has 14 amino acids. V lost 3 bases to trimming and J lost 1 base; unmatched junction nucleotides: 5. The CDR3 here is CSARPLAAQETQYF. The CDR3 DNA reads TGCAGTGCTAGGCCGCTAGCGGCCCAAGAGACCCAGTACTTC.

This clonotype was counted at least ten times. The V gene is TRBV2, the J gene TRBJ2-1; no clear D. The germline V gene encodes CDR1 SNHLY and CDR2 FYNNEI. V lost 7 bases to trimming and J lost 4 bases, with 17 bases between them. The CDR3 loop spans 15 amino acids. The CDR3 DNA is TGTGCCAGCAATCAAGGGTCCACCCCGTACAATGAGCAGTTCTTC. Its translation is CASNQGSTPYNEQFF.